This T cell receptor beta chain is from a study of PD-1 blockade in classical Hodgkin lymphoma. Study-level findings and limits: When nivolumab was started under 1 year after ASCT, patients were excluded. According to reports, newly diagnosed patients had lower baseline TCR diversity than healthy donors, and relapsed/refractory patients had lower baseline TCR diversity still.

From germline, CDR1 is GTSNPN and CDR2 SVGIG (reference sequence). The V and J ends lost 5 bases and 8 bases, in that order; junction bases with no gene match: 6. The CDR3 extends over 13 amino acids. Exposure to brentuximab vedotin varied, and each patient had relapsed following autologous stem cell transplantation. Sequenced by immunoSEQ multiplex PCR; TCRdb stores in-frame clones only, minus some. The table lists about 21,000 clones, about two thirds of them singletons. Regarding this clone: Antigen unknown.

The receptor was derived from a human donor with classical Hodgkin lymphoma. The material was peripheral blood mononuclear cells (PBMCs), obtained at baseline. V gene TRBV30 combines with J gene TRBJ2-1, with 10 bases matching TRBD2. For the CDR3, the DNA is TGTGCCTGGTCTAGCGGGAGTGGGGATGAGCAGTTCTTC. Translating it yields CAWSSGSGDEQFF.